Below are 2 T cell receptor beta chains sequenced from a single sample in a study of cytomegalovirus exposure and HLA in healthy donors. Use of 60 Vbeta and 13 Jbeta primers characterized the PCR. Libraries were prepared by immunoSEQ multiplex PCR; TCRdb keeps only in-frame clonotypes and omits some of them. The profile covers some 110,000 clones, with around 76% appearing a single time and approximately 16% taken by the ten largest. Sequencing input: PBMCs. These receptors all stem from a man aged 50 to 59 in good health and CMV-seropositive.

The chain links TRBV11-2 to TRBJ1-2, with D possibly matching TRBD1 (5 bases). The V end lost 4 bases, the J end lost 3 bases, and 27 bases lay between the germline ends. The CDR3 is 19 residues long. Looked up from germline, CDR1 is SGHAT and CDR2 is FQNNGV. Here the CDR3 DNA reads TGTGCCAGCAGCTCTCCTAGGACTCCCCTGGGACTGGGATACTATGGCTACACCTTC. Encoded protein: CASSSPRTPLGLGYYGYTF. Full variable domain (missing parts from reference TRBV11-2 and TRBJ1-2): EAGVAQSPRYKIIEKRQSVAFWCNPISGHATLYWYQQILGQGPKLLIQFQNNGVVDDSQLPKDRFSAERLKGVDSTLKIQPAKLEDSAVYLCASSSPRTPLGLGYYGYTFGSGTRLTVV.

The rearrangement joins TRBV5-6 to TRBJ2-7; 7 nucleotides align to TRBD1. The V gene end was trimmed by 2 bases and the J gene end by 2 bases; junction bases not matched to a gene: 4. The CDR3 covers 14 residues. Germline lookup yields CDR1 SGHDT and CDR2 YYEEEE. CDR3 DNA: TGTGCCAGCAGCTTTGGGGACAGAGCCTACGAGCAGTACTTC. Its translation: CASSFGDRAYEQYF.